This T cell receptor beta chain was identified in a study of T cell repertoires in cytomegalovirus infection. Notes on this clonotype: Its antigen is still unknown. Just one base apart from a much larger clone, this may be a read error.

CDR3 length: 14 amino acids. Germline CDR1 SGHTA, CDR2 FQGNSA. Study results and limitations: Public TCR beta family frequency separated CMV-and-HLA carriers, including in an independent cohort.

TCRdb re-derived calls from the reads in MiXCR, one entry per CDR3 protein. Of approximately 500,000 distinct CDR3 sequences listed, about a quarter are singletons. The chain has TRBV7-2 and TRBJ2-5, with D possibly TRBD2 on 5 matching bases. This clonotype was sampled from a human donor in good health (CMV status not recorded). Some clones in this sample may be carry-over from other donors' samples. The sequenced material came from PBMCs. CDR3 coding DNA: TGTGCCAGCAGCGCAGGAGGCGGTCAAGATACCCAGTACTTC. Translating gives CASSAGGGQDTQYF.